Listed here are 8 T cell receptor beta chains from one sample, sequenced in a study of OX40 agonist ivuxolimab in advanced cancers. Sequenced by immunoSEQ multiplex PCR; TCRdb stores in-frame clones only, minus some. The sample includes 60,000 to 80,000 clones, about 79% of them seen just once. Source: CD4+ or CD8+ T cells sorted from blood, taken in a trial of the OX40 agonist ivuxolimab. The source of these receptors is an adult with an advanced solid tumor such as melanoma, head and neck, liver or kidney cancer.

This chain links TRBV28 with TRBJ1-2; maybe TRBD1 (6 bases). The CDR3 runs 14 residues. V was shortened by 10 bases and J by 5 bases, with 20 bases between the two germline ends. Germline V gene lookup returns CDR1 MDHEN and CDR2 SYDVKM. CDR3 in amino acids: CATLPSGQRYGYTF. The CDR3 coding sequence is TGTGCCACCCTGCCCAGCGGACAGAGATATGGCTACACCTTC.

The chain links TRBV6-5 to TRBJ1-2; a weak D match, TRBD1 (6 bases). Germline lookup yields CDR1 MNHEY and CDR2 SVGAGI. Trimming pared 2 bases from V and 4 bases from J, leaving 17 bases between. The CDR3 totals 16 residues. The CDR3 here is CASSYPRRGGIYGYTF. The CDR3 DNA is TGTGCCAGCAGTTACCCCAGAAGGGGGGGGATCTATGGCTACACCTTC.

The V gene is TRBV4-3, the J gene TRBJ2-7; 7 bases match TRBD1. Germline V CDR1 and CDR2: LGHNA, YSLEER. The CDR3 has 18 amino acids. V gave up 0 bases and J gave up 2 bases; unmatched junction bases: 13. The CDR3 nucleotides read TGCGCCAGCAGCCAAGAAGGTTTGGGGACAGCTAACCCCTACGAGCAGTACTTC. Its translation: CASSQEGLGTANPYEQYF.

The chain carries TRBV9 and TRBJ2-1, with TRBD2 as a possible D gene (5 bases). V was shortened by 4 bases and J by 7 bases, with 9 bases between the two germline ends. Per the germline V gene, CDR1 is SGDLS and CDR2 is YYNGEE. The CDR3 runs to 12 residues. This CDR3 is CASSFRENEQFF. Here the CDR3 DNA reads TGTGCCAGCAGCTTTAGGGAGAATGAGCAGTTCTTC. Full variable domain (missing parts from reference TRBV9 and TRBJ2-1): DSGVTQTPKHLITATGQRVTLRCSPRSGDLSVYWYQQSLDQGLQFLIQYYNGEERAKGNILERFSAQQFPDLHSELNLSSLELGDSALYFCASSFRENEQFFGPGTRLTVL.

V is TRBV6-6 and J is TRBJ2-7; weak D call: TRBD1 (5 bases). The CDR3 extends over 11 amino acids. Germline V lookup: CDR1 MNHNY, CDR2 SVGAGI (reference sequence). Between the trimmed V and J ends, which lost 8 bases and 11 bases, there was a span of 16 bases. The CDR3 nucleotides are TGTGCCAGCCTTTCTATTAAGGGGAAGTACTTC. Its protein is CASLSIKGKYF.

The chain couples TRBV27 to TRBJ2-7, with D possibly being TRBD1 or TRBD2 (5 bases each). Looked up from germline, CDR1 is MNHEY and CDR2 is SMNVEV (reference sequence). V was clipped by 3 bases and J by 5 bases, with 5 bases between them. This CDR3 region has 11 residues. The CDR3 region is CASSLGDEQYF. The CDR3 nucleotides read TGTGCCAGCAGTTTGGGGGACGAGCAGTACTTC.

The chain combines TRBV19 with TRBJ1-5; D is ambiguous. The CDR3 loop spans 13 amino acids. Trimming stripped 6 bases from V and 10 bases from J, with 16 bases between. Germline-derived CDR1 and CDR2 are LNHDA and SQIVND (reference sequence). The DNA of the CDR3 is TGTGCCAGTAGCACCCAATTCGACGCTCCCCAGCATTTT. Its protein product is CASSTQFDAPQHF.

J is TRBJ2-1 and V is TRBV19; TRBD1 might be the D (5 bases). The V gene's germline CDR1 is LNHDA and CDR2 SQIVND (reference sequence). Trimming took 4 bases from V and 5 from J, leaving 21 bases between them. CDR3 length equals 17 residues. CDR3 nucleotides: TGTGCCAGTAGTACCTATCGAGGCACGACAGACAACAATGAGCAGTTCTTC. Translating it yields CASSTYRGTTDNNEQFF.